Included here is one TCR beta chain sequence, with context. Its matching antigen is unknown. Distinct nucleotide sequences in the sample also encode this CDR3. The data are from a study of Tregs in tolerant kidney transplant recipients. Study details: The nonmyeloablative bone marrow transplants came from related graft donors, with transient mixed chimerism.

The table came from immunoSEQ multiplex PCR; TCRdb's copy has only in-frame clones and leaves some out. In the table there are more than 60,000 clones, 70% to 90% of which are singletons. Study-level results: Activated donor B cell expansion appeared to reveal the most relevant donor-specific TCRbeta repertoire.

The CDR3 loop spans 12 amino acids. Trimming took 2 bases from V and 4 from J, leaving 2 bases between them. CDR1 and CDR2 from the germline V gene are ENHRY and SYGVKD. The starting material was Tregs from blood, obtained before the transplant. The rearrangement joins TRBV10-3 to TRBJ1-4, with D uncertain. The clonotype originates from a human donor who received a combined kidney and bone marrow transplant. CDR3 in amino acids: CAISEGNEKLFF. The CDR3 DNA sequence: TGTGCCATCAGTGAGGGTAATGAAAAACTGTTTTTT.